One and the same sample provided the 13 T cell receptor beta chains below, sequenced in a study of human T cells and chemical hapten exposure. One entry per CDR3 protein, called by TCRdb with MiXCR from the RACE reads. The sample records some 80,000 distinct CDR3 sequences, about 10% being singletons. The time point is: patch test 1, 2 weeks after DPC sensitization. Treatment noted: therapeutic diphenylcyclopropenone sensitization with weekly scalp DPC. This specimen consisted of whole blood, obtained in connection with sensitization to the hapten diphenylcyclopropenone (DPC). The receptors were sampled from a woman between 45 and 65 years old with alopecia areata. Some clones in this sample may be carry-over from other donors' samples.

This clonotype was counted once. The V call is TRBV20-1, the J call TRBJ1-4; a weak D match, TRBD1 (5 bases). V lost 6 bases and J 7 bases, leaving 15 bases between the germline ends. Per the germline V gene, CDR1 is DFQATT and CDR2 is SNEGSKA (reference sequence). This CDR3 is built from 13 residues. For the CDR3, the DNA is TGCAGTGCCCCCCCGCAGGGAGGTGAAAAACTGTTTTTT. This encodes CSAPPQGGEKLFF.

CDR3 region: CASSHGGVNTEAFF. CDR3 sequence (DNA): TGTGCCAGCAGCCATGGGGGGGTGAACACTGAAGCTTTCTTT. The chain links TRBV6-2 or TRBV6-3 to TRBJ1-1; tentative D call: TRBD1 (5 bases). Germline V gene lookup returns CDR1 MNHEY and CDR2 SVGEGT. The V end lost 6 bases, the J end lost 0 bases, and 11 bases lay between the germline ends. This CDR3 has 14 residues.

This clonotype was seen repeatedly, ten times or more. The rearrangement links TRBV28 to TRBJ1-2; TRBD1 might be the D (5 bases). Germline CDR1 MDHEN, CDR2 SYDVKM. Between the trimmed V and J ends, which lost 6 bases and 5 bases, there was a span of 19 bases. There are 15 residues in the CDR3. In nucleotides, the CDR3 is TGTGCCAGCAGAAACCGGGACGGAAAGGATTATGGCTACACCTTC. Its protein is CASRNRDGKDYGYTF.

J is TRBJ2-1 and V is TRBV2, with D perhaps TRBD1 (6 bases). From germline, CDR1 is SNHLY and CDR2 FYNNEI. V was shortened by 6 bases and J by 0 bases, with 21 bases between the two germline ends. This CDR3 spans 18 amino acids. In DNA, the CDR3 is TGTGCCAGCAGCCCGGGACACTCCGCCGGAAGCTCCTACAATGAGCAGTTCTTC. Amino acids: CASSPGHSAGSSYNEQFF.

The sample holds many counts of this clonotype. The V call is TRBV2, the J call TRBJ2-1; 12 nucleotides agree with TRBD2. CDR1 and CDR2 (germline): SNHLY, FYNNEI. CDR3 length equals 15 residues. Germline trimming cut 7 bases from V and 12 bases from J; bases unmatched to any gene: 13. The CDR3 loop is CASKRTSGAELPQFF. CDR3 bases: TGTGCCAGCAAACGGACTAGCGGGGCGGAATTACCGCAGTTCTTC.

A few counts support this clonotype. CDR3 protein: CASSPRDTLNTGELFF. The CDR3 coding sequence is TGTGCCAGCAGTCCCCGGGACACCCTGAACACCGGGGAGCTGTTTTTT. The chain combines TRBV6-6 with TRBJ2-2; D perhaps matches TRBD1 (6 bases). From germline, CDR1 is MNHNY and CDR2 SVGAGI (reference sequence). The CDR3 loop spans 16 amino acids. V was clipped by 5 bases and J by 1 base, with 14 bases between them.

This clonotype was counted only a few times. This chain joins TRBV20-1 and TRBJ2-7; 7 positions agree with TRBD2. The CDR3 has 17 residues. Germline CDR1 is DFQATT and CDR2 is SNEGSKA (reference sequence). Trimming cost V 1 base and J 4 bases; bases outside gene matches: 16. The CDR3 reads CSARVVGAGLTPYEQYF. The CDR3 nucleotides read TGCAGTGCTAGAGTTGTCGGGGCGGGACTAACTCCTTACGAGCAGTACTTC.

The chain has TRBV6-6 and TRBJ2-1; perhaps TRBD2 as D (5 bases). Per germline, CDR1 MNHNY and CDR2 SVGAGI (reference sequence). This CDR3 region has 12 residues. The V end lost 6 bases, the J end lost 9 bases, and 12 bases lay between the germline ends. DNA of the CDR3: TGTGCCAGCAGCCTACTAGAATTTGAGCAGTTCTTC. This translates into CASSLLEFEQFF.

In its sample, this clonotype was seen a few times. V usage is TRBV4-3 and J usage is TRBJ1-2; possible D gene TRBD1, 5 bases. Trimming took off 5 bases at V and 0 bases at J, with 13 bases between the two ends. The CDR3 is made up of 15 amino acids. Germline V gene lookup returns CDR1 LGHNA and CDR2 YSLEER. Here the CDR3 reads CASSRQQPTNYGYTF. Here the CDR3 DNA reads TGCGCCAGCAGCAGACAGCAACCGACTAACTATGGCTACACCTTC.

This clonotype is labeled medium-sized. The chain recombines TRBV6-5 with TRBJ2-7; weak D call: TRBD1 (6 bases). Per germline, CDR1 MNHEY and CDR2 SVGAGI. With 5 bases removed from V and 5 bases from J, the gap between germline ends came to 22 bases. The CDR3 is 16 amino acids. CDR3 nucleotides: TGTGCCAGCAGTGAGGACGAGGGGGTCGGGCCGGACGAGCAGTACTTC. This translates into CASSEDEGVGPDEQYF.

This clonotype was observed many times. The chain carries TRBV4-3 and TRBJ2-7; 7 nucleotides line up with TRBD1. The V and J ends lost 2 bases and 2 bases, in that order; junction bases with no gene match: 9. The CDR3 sequence is 16 residues long. Germline CDR1 reads LGHNA; CDR2 reads YSLEER. CDR3 loop: CASSQRSGTDPYEQYF. For the CDR3, the DNA is TGCGCCAGCAGCCAACGATCCGGGACAGACCCCTACGAGCAGTACTTC.

In its sample, this clonotype was seen many times. The V gene is TRBV10-3, the J gene TRBJ2-1; a weak D match, TRBD2 (5 bases). Germline-derived CDR1 and CDR2 are ENHRY and SYGVKD. V was trimmed by 0 bases and J by 4 bases, leaving 16 bases between them. CDR3 length equals 17 residues. The CDR3 region is CAISESRAGRGYNEQFF. The CDR3, as DNA: TGTGCCATCAGTGAGTCAAGGGCGGGCAGAGGGTACAATGAGCAGTTCTTC.

At least ten counts were recorded for this clonotype. The chain combines TRBV28 with TRBJ1-5; 9 bases map to TRBD1. Trimming removed 5 bases from V and 8 bases from J; junction bases left unmatched: 10. The germline V gene encodes CDR1 MDHEN and CDR2 SYDVKM. This CDR3 contains 15 residues. The CDR3 region is CASSTSPQGAEPQHF. The CDR3 coding sequence is TGTGCCAGCAGTACCTCGCCACAGGGGGCTGAGCCCCAGCATTTT.